What follows are 22 T cell receptor beta chains derived from one specimen sequenced in a study of cytomegalovirus exposure and HLA in healthy donors. Primers: 60 Vbeta forward and 13 Jbeta reverse. The data were produced by immunoSEQ multiplex PCR, yet TCRdb's version contains in-frame clones alone and is incomplete. The sample lists 55,000 to 90,000 clones, roughly 72% occurring once. The sample taken for sequencing was PBMCs. The receptors were gathered from a man aged 45-65 years in good health and CMV-seronegative.

V gene TRBV2 combines with J gene TRBJ2-7; TRBD2 agrees at 16 bases. Germline V lookup: CDR1 SNHLY, CDR2 FYNNEI. The ends lost 6 bases at V and 1 base at J; junction bases unmatched: 9. This CDR3 comprises 18 residues. This CDR3 reads CASRPGLAGGPFSYEQYF. The CDR3 DNA reads as TGTGCCAGCAGACCGGGACTAGCGGGAGGGCCTTTTTCCTACGAGCAGTACTTC. Full variable domain (remainder filled in from reference TRBV2 and TRBJ2-7): EPEVTQTPSHQVTQMGQEVILRCVPISNHLYFYWYRQILGQKVEFLVSFYNNEISEKSEIFDDQFSVERPDGSNFTLKIRSTKLEDSAMYFCASRPGLAGGPFSYEQYFGPGTRLTVT.

This chain links TRBV27 with TRBJ1-6, with 9 bases matching TRBD1. From germline, CDR1 is MNHEY and CDR2 SMNVEV (reference sequence). CDR3 length: 14 residues. The J segment lost 9 bases and the V segment lost 3 bases, leaving 3 bases of the junction unmatched. DNA of the CDR3: TGTGCCAGCAGTTTGACAGGGGGAGGTTCACCCCTCCACTTT. Translation gives CASSLTGGGSPLHF.

The J gene is TRBJ2-7, the V gene TRBV7-9, with 8 bases fitting TRBD1. The CDR3 has 14 residues. Trimming at V came to 5 bases and at J to 10 bases, leaving 13 bases not matched to a gene. CDR1 and CDR2 (germline): SEHNR, FQNEAQ (reference sequence). The CDR3 DNA sequence: TGTGCCAGCAGCGCGGGACAGGTCCCTGGACAACAGTACTTC. It encodes CASSAGQVPGQQYF. Supplemented by reference TRBV7-9 and TRBJ2-7, the full variable domain reads DTGVSQNPRHKITKRGQNVTFRCDPISEHNRLYWYRQTLGQGPEFLTYFQNEAQLEKSRLLSDRFSAERPKGSFSTLEIQRTEQGDSAMYLCASSAGQVPGQQYFGPGTRLTVT.

This sequence joins TRBV7-8 and TRBJ2-5, with 8 bases matching TRBD1. V lost 5 bases and J lost 5; bases outside the gene matches: 4. CDR3 length equals 13 residues. The germline V gene encodes CDR1 SGHVS and CDR2 FQNEAQ. CDR3 in amino acids: CASSLRTGETQYF. The DNA for the CDR3 is TGTGCCAGCAGCCTACGGACAGGGGAGACCCAGTACTTC.

The chain recombines TRBV11-2 with TRBJ2-1, with D hard to call. The CDR3 has 13 amino acids. V lost 3 bases and J 1 base, leaving 4 bases between the germline ends. Germline CDR1 is SGHAT and CDR2 is FQNNGV. CDR3 coding DNA: TGTGCCAGCAGCTTCCAGTCCTACAATGAGCAGTTCTTC. Translation: CASSFQSYNEQFF. Using reference TRBV11-2 and TRBJ2-1 for the parts outside the CDR3, the full variable domain is EAGVAQSPRYKIIEKRQSVAFWCNPISGHATLYWYQQILGQGPKLLIQFQNNGVVDDSQLPKDRFSAERLKGVDSTLKIQPAKLEDSAVYLCASSFQSYNEQFFGPGTRLTVL.

J is TRBJ1-1 and V is TRBV19; tentative D call: TRBD1 (5 bases). Germline assignment: CDR1 LNHDA and CDR2 SQIVND (reference sequence). V lost 3 bases and J 1 base, leaving 9 bases between the germline ends. This CDR3 comprises 14 residues. The CDR3 bases are TGTGCCAGTAGTATCGGGGGGAGGAACACTGAAGCTTTCTTT. Amino acids: CASSIGGRNTEAFF.

CDR3 coding DNA: TGTGCCAGCAGTAGGGGACTAGCGGAAGATACGCAGTATTTT. It codes for CASSRGLAEDTQYF. The chain carries TRBV11-3 and TRBJ2-3; 11 nucleotides agree with TRBD2. V dropped 6 bases and J dropped 5; count of bases not matched to a gene: 4. This CDR3 spans 14 amino acids. CDR1 is SGHNT and CDR2 is YENEEA in the germline V gene. The full variable domain, its missing parts supplied by reference TRBV11-3 and TRBJ2-3, is EAGVVQSPRYKIIEKKQPVAFWCNPISGHNTLYWYLQNLGQGPELLIRYENEEAVDDSQLPKDRFSAERLKGVDSTLKIQPAELGDSAVYLCASSRGLAEDTQYFGPGTRLTVL.

V is TRBV7-2 and J is TRBJ1-5, with D perhaps TRBD1 (6 bases). The CDR3 is 15 amino acids. V was shortened by 6 bases and J by 0 bases, with 12 bases between the two germline ends. Germline-derived CDR1 and CDR2 are SGHTA and FQGNSA. The chain's CDR3 is CASRRTALSNQPQHF. The DNA for the CDR3 is TGTGCCAGCAGACGGACAGCTCTTAGCAATCAGCCCCAGCATTTT.

The chain combines TRBV30 with TRBJ2-5, with TRBD1 as a possible D gene (6 bases). V was cut by 5 bases and J by 0 bases, with 16 bases left in between. Germline V gene data show CDR1 as GTSNPN and CDR2 as SVGIG (reference sequence). This CDR3 comprises 15 residues. CDR3 amino acids: CAWGRAGVYQETQYF. Here the CDR3 DNA reads TGTGCCTGGGGAAGGGCAGGGGTGTACCAAGAGACCCAGTACTTC.

The V call is TRBV5-1, the J call TRBJ1-1; maybe TRBD1 (6 bases). Germline V gene sequence: CDR1 SGHRS, CDR2 YFSETQ. Trimming stripped 0 bases from V and 6 bases from J, with 15 bases between. This CDR3 region has 15 residues. In DNA form, the CDR3 reads TGCGCCAGCAGCTTGGTGGGGCAGGGGTTGTCTGAAGCTTTCTTT. Its translation is CASSLVGQGLSEAFF.

This chain joins TRBV29-1 and TRBJ2-7, with TRBD2 identical over 7 bases. The CDR3 is 13 residues long. Germline CDR1 reads SQVTM; CDR2 reads ANQGSEA. V gave up 6 bases and J gave up 3 bases; unmatched junction bases: 8. CDR3 nucleotides: TGCAGCGTCGGGGCGGGAGCTGGCTACGAGCAGTACTTC. This translates into CSVGAGAGYEQYF.

With regard to this clone: Sequence at one end of the junction differs from germline and may be a read error. V gene TRBV7-7 combines with J gene TRBJ2-2, with D unclear. Germline CDR1 reads SSHAT; CDR2 reads FNYEAQ (reference sequence). The CDR3 contains 13 residues. CDR3 residues: CASSLSRTGELFF. CDR3 nucleotide sequence: TGTGCTAGCAGCTTATCGAGGACCGGGGAGCTGTTTTTT.

The V call is TRBV18, the J call TRBJ1-5; TRBD1 agrees at 8 bases. V lost 1 base to trimming and J lost 5 bases; unmatched junction nucleotides: 4. This CDR3 has 15 amino acids. Germline-derived CDR1 and CDR2 are KGHSH and LQKENI. The CDR3 is CASSPRTGSDQPQHF. The CDR3 nucleotides are TGTGCCAGCTCACCACGGACAGGGTCGGATCAGCCCCAGCATTTT.

The chain employs TRBV11-3 and TRBJ2-2, with D possibly TRBD1 on 6 matching bases. Germline assignment: CDR1 SGHNT and CDR2 YENEEA. Trimming took off 3 bases at V and 2 bases at J, with 7 bases between the two ends. The CDR3 length is 14 residues. DNA of the CDR3: TGTGCCAGCAGCTTGGGGGCAAACACCGGGGAGCTGTTTTTT. This codes for CASSLGANTGELFF.

The chain uses TRBV5-6 and TRBJ1-4; perhaps TRBD1 as D (6 bases). Germline-derived CDR1 and CDR2 are SGHDT and YYEEEE. This CDR3 comprises 12 residues. Trimming removed 2 bases from V and 11 bases from J, with 10 bases in between. The CDR3 reads CASSFGGPKLFF. The CDR3 DNA is TGTGCCAGCAGCTTCGGGGGGCCGAAACTGTTTTTT.

This clone was counted a few times. The rearrangement joins TRBV29-1 to TRBJ1-1; no clear D gene. V lost 1 base and J 11 bases, leaving 17 bases between the germline ends. Germline V gives CDR1 SQVTM, CDR2 ANQGSEA. The CDR3 loop spans 13 amino acids. For the CDR3, the DNA is TGCAGCGTTGAAGGGGCAGAGACACTGAAGGCTTTCTTT. Protein: CSVEGAETLKAFF.

The chain is built from TRBV6-5 and TRBJ2-7, with 9 positions matching TRBD1. V dropped 1 base and J dropped 3; count of bases not matched to a gene: 4. Per germline, CDR1 MNHEY and CDR2 SVGAGI. This CDR3 has 15 residues. The CDR3 here is CASSYLGDRDYEQYF. CDR3 bases: TGTGCCAGCAGTTACTTGGGGGACAGGGACTACGAGCAGTACTTC.

V usage is TRBV5-4 and J usage is TRBJ2-3, with 12 bases aligning to TRBD2. The CDR3 is 17 amino acids. Germline trimming cut 2 bases from V and 5 bases from J; bases unmatched to any gene: 9. Germline values: CDR1 SGHNT, CDR2 YYREEE (reference sequence). The CDR3: CASSLPPSGGAGDTQYF. The CDR3 DNA reads as TGTGCCAGCAGCTTACCACCTAGCGGGGGGGCTGGAGATACGCAGTATTTT.

V usage is TRBV10-3 and J usage is TRBJ1-2, with D maybe TRBD1 (5 bases). Germline V lookup: CDR1 ENHRY, CDR2 SYGVKD. The V and J ends lost 3 bases and 2 bases respectively, with 10 bases between them. The CDR3 contains 14 residues. CDR3 sequence reads: CAISERGANYGYTF. The CDR3 DNA reads TGTGCCATCAGTGAACGCGGGGCAAACTATGGCTACACCTTC.

This clone was counted ten times or more. CDR3 DNA sequence: TGTGCCAGCTCACCCGGGACAGGGTTGTATGAAGCTTTCTTT. Amino acid sequence: CASSPGTGLYEAFF. The V gene is TRBV18, the J gene TRBJ1-1; TRBD1 agrees at 9 bases. Trimming took 3 bases from V and 7 from J; bases not matched to a gene: 6. The CDR3 is made up of 14 amino acids. Germline assignment: CDR1 KGHSH and CDR2 LQKENI.

The V and J genes are TRBV7-8 and TRBJ2-5; maybe TRBD1 (5 bases). The germline gives CDR1 SGHVS, CDR2 FQNEAQ. V lost 3 bases, J lost 2 bases, and 13 bases lay in between. The CDR3 contains 15 residues. The CDR3 spells CASSFKGYTQETQYF. CDR3 sequence (DNA): TGTGCCAGCAGCTTTAAGGGGTATACTCAAGAGACCCAGTACTTC.

The V and J genes are TRBV5-1 and TRBJ2-7, with 11 bases aligning to TRBD2. The CDR3 spans 14 residues. The trim removed 4 bases at V and 3 bases at J, leaving 3 bases unmatched. The V gene's germline CDR1 is SGHRS and CDR2 YFSETQ. The DNA of the CDR3 is TGCGCCAGCAGCGCCGGGACTAGCGGCTACGAGCAGTACTTC. Translating gives CASSAGTSGYEQYF.